This T cell receptor (beta chain) was found in a study of post-analysis software for immune sequencing data. Findings and caveats of the study: Strong co-clustering by F measure linked samples that shared a preparation batch. There was significantly lower normalized Chao1 diversity in multiple sclerosis patients than in controls. Five or six TRBV segments were significantly more frequent in patients than in controls. TRBV5-6, TRBV5-1 and TRBV20-1 were among these segments.

Germline V gene data show CDR1 as ENHRY and CDR2 as SYGVKD. The length of the CDR3 is 16 residues. The junction had 14 bases not matched to a gene; V was cut back by 6 bases and J by 5 bases. The library was made from cDNA and included unique molecular identifiers. TCRdb passed the PCR reads through MiXCR, listing each CDR3 protein once. The data contain over 250,000 distinct CDR3 sequences, 35% to 40% of them singletons. This clonotype has at least ten counts. The antigen remains undetermined. Source material: blood. The chain recombines TRBV10-3 with TRBJ2-5, with 8 bases aligning to TRBD2. The receptor comes from a girl between 5 and 17 years old with multiple sclerosis. The CDR3 spells CAIRIPGSGDNETQYF. The CDR3 DNA reads TGTGCCATCAGAATTCCCGGTAGCGGGGATAATGAGACCCAGTACTTC.